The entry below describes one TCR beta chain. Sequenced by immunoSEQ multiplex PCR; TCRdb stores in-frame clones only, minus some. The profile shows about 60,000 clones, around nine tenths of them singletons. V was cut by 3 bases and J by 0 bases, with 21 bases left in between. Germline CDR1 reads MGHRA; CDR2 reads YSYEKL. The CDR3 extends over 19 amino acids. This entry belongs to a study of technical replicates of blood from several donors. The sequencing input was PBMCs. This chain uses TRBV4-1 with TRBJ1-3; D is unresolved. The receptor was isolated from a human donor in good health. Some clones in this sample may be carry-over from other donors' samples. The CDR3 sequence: CASSQFPAAEKSSGNTIYF. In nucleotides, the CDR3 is TGCGCCAGCAGCCAGTTCCCCGCGGCAGAGAAGAGCTCTGGAAACACCATATATTTT.